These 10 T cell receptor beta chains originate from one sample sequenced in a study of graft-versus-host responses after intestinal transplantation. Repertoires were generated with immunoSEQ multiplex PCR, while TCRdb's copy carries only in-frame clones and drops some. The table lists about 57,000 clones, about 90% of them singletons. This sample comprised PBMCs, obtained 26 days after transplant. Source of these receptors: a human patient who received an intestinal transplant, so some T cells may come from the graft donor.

The CDR3 reads CASSEAISGNTIYF. DNA of the CDR3: TGCGCCAGCAGTGAGGCGATCTCTGGAAACACCATATATTTT. The V gene is TRBV10-1, the J gene TRBJ1-3, with D hard to call. Looked up from germline, CDR1 is WNHNN and CDR2 is SYGVQD (reference sequence). The length of the CDR3 is 14 residues. Trimming pared 2 bases from V and 0 bases from J, leaving 5 bases between.

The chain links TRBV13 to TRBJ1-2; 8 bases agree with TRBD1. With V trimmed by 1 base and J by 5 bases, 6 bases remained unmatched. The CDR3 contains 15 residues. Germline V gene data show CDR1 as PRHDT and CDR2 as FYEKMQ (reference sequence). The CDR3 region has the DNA TGTGCCAGCAGCTTAGCTAAGACAGGGGAATATGGCTACACCTTC. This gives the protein CASSLAKTGEYGYTF. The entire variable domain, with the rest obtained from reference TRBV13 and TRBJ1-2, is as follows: AAGVIQSPRHLIKEKRETATLKCYPIPRHDTVYWYQQGPGQDPQFLISFYEKMQSDKGSIPDRFSAQQFSDYHSELNMSSLELGDSALYFCASSLAKTGEYGYTFGSGTRLTVV.

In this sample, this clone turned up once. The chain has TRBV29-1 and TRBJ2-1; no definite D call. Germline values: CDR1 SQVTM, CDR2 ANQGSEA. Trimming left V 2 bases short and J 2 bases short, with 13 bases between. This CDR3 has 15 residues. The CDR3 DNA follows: TGCAGCGTTGAATCTGAAGGTCGGGCCTACAATGAGCAGTTCTTC. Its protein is CSVESEGRAYNEQFF.

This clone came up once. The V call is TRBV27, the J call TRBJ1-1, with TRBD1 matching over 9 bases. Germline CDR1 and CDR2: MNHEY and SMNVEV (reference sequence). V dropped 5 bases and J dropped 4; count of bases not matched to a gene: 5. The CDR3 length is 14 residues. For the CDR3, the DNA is TGTGCCAGCAGTCCAGCGACAGGGGGCACTGAAGCTTTCTTT. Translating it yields CASSPATGGTEAFF.

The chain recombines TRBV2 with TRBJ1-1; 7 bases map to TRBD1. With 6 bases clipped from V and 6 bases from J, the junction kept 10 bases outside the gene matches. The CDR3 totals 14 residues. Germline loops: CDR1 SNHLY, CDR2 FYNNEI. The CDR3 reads CASRADREAAEAFF. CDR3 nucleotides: TGTGCCAGCAGAGCCGACAGGGAGGCGGCTGAAGCTTTCTTT.

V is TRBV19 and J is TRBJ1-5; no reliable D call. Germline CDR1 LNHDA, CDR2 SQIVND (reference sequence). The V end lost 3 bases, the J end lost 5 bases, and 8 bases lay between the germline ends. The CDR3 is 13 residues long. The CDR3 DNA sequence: TGTGCCAGTAGTATTCCAGCGGATCAGCCCCAGCATTTT. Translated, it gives CASSIPADQPQHF.

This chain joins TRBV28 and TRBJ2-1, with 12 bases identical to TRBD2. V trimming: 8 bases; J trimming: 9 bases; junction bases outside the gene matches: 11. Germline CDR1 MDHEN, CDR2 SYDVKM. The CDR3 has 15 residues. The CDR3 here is CASPLGLAGSGEQFF. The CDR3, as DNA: TGTGCCAGCCCCTTGGGACTAGCGGGTTCTGGTGAGCAGTTCTTC. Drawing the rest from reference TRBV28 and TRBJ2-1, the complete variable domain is DVKVTQSSRYLVKRTGEKVFLECVQDMDHENMFWYRQDPGLGLRLIYFSYDVKMKEKGDIPEGYSVSREKKERFSLILESASTNQTSMYLCASPLGLAGSGEQFFGPGTRLTVL.

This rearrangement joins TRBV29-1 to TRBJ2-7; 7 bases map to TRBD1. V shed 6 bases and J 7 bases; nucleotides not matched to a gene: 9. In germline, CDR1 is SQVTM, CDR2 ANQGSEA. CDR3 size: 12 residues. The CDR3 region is CSVQQGLGEQYF. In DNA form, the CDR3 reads TGCAGCGTCCAACAGGGGTTGGGAGAGCAGTACTTC.

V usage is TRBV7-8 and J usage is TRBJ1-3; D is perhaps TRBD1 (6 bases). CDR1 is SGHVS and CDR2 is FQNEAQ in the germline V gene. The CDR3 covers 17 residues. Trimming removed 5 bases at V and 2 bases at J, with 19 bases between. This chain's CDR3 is CASSHDRDNFAGNTIYF. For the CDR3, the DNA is TGTGCCAGCAGCCATGATAGGGACAACTTCGCTGGAAACACCATATATTTT.

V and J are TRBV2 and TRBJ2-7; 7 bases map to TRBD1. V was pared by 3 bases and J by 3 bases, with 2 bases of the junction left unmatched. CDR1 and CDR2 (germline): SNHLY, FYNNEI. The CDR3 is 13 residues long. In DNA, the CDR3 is TGTGCCAGCAGTGATGGGACAGACTACGAGCAGTACTTC. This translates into CASSDGTDYEQYF.